This TCR beta chain was profiled in a study of STAT5B mutations in CD4+ large granular lymphocyte leukemia. V was shortened by 7 bases and J by 5 bases, with 17 bases between the two germline ends. The CDR3 is 14 amino acids. Germline values: CDR1 LNHDA, CDR2 SQIVND (reference sequence). Of note for this clone: Its target is not known.

General study findings and limits: The clonality comparison with controls used just six or seven CD4-sorted patient samples. Without putative leukemic clones, patient CD4-sorted repertoires remained more clonal than healthy CD4+ repertoires. 8/27 top patient clones versus 2/35 control clones were TRBV06-family.

The assay was run at survey level. Assay used: immunoSEQ multiplex PCR; TCRdb lists only in-frame clones, some missing. The repertoire consists of about 4,900 clones, with around 88% occurring once and the leading ten covering roughly 80%. The gene calls are TRBV19 and TRBJ2-5; possible D gene TRBD2, 6 bases. The clonotype originates from a man between 40 and 49 years old with CD4+ T-cell large granular lymphocyte leukemia. Sequencing used PBMCs. The CDR3 loop is CASTTLGGGETQYF. The DNA for the CDR3 is TGTGCCAGTACCACCCTGGGGGGAGGCGAGACCCAGTACTTC. The full variable domain, in which reference TRBV19 and TRBJ2-5 provide the parts outside the CDR3, is DGGITQSPKYLFRKEGQNVTLSCEQNLNHDAMYWYRQDPGQGLRLIYYSQIVNDFQKGDIAEGYSVSREKKESFPLTVTSAQKNPTAFYLCASTTLGGGETQYFGPGTRLLVL.